This TCR beta chain comes out of a study of human T cells and chemical hapten exposure. The time point was: patch test 1, 2 weeks after DPC sensitization. Stated treatment: therapeutic diphenylcyclopropenone sensitization with weekly scalp DPC. Trimming pared 3 bases from V and 5 bases from J, leaving 15 bases between. The CDR3 consists of 15 residues. CDR1 SGHTA and CDR2 FQGNSA come from the germline V gene. A single record per CDR3 protein comes from TCRdb applying MiXCR to the RACE reads. This table holds 80,000 or so distinct CDR3 sequences, roughly a tenth found once. This clonotype was seen many times.

V gene TRBV7-2 combines with J gene TRBJ2-3, with D tentatively TRBD2 (6 bases). The sequences come from whole blood, collected in connection with sensitization to the hapten diphenylcyclopropenone (DPC). The sequence was obtained from a woman in her fifties or sixties with alopecia areata. Some clones in this sample may be carry-over from other donors' samples. The CDR3, as DNA: TGTGCCAGCAGCTTCGTGGCGGGGCAAGGAGATACGCAGTATTTT. Translated: CASSFVAGQGDTQYF.